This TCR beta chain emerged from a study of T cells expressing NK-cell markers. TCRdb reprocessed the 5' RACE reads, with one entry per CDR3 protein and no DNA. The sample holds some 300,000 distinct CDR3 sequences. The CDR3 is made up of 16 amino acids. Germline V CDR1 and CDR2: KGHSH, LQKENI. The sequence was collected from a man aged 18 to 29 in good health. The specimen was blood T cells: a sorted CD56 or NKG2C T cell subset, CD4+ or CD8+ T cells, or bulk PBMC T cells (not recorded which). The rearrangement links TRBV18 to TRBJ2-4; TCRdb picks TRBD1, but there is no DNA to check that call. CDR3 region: CASSPLPGHGGNIQYF.